These 7 T cell receptor beta chains came from one sample sequenced in a study of cytomegalovirus exposure and HLA in healthy donors (dated by TCRdb to about 2017). To prepare the library, the immunoSEQ multiplex PCR assay was applied. The source is immuneACCESS, and TCRdb retained only in-frame sequences with V and J called. Part of the clones is not carried over; for the studies checked, unresolved V genes explain less than half of this, and the remainder is unexplained. Across this sample there are some 320,000 clones, with roughly 90% seen only once. Approximately 1.2% of the sample lies in the top ten. Sequences were obtained from PBMCs. The receptors stem from a woman aged 25 to 45 in good health and CMV-seropositive.

The chain joins TRBV27 to TRBJ1-1; TRBD1 is a possible D gene (6 bases). V was pared by 4 bases and J by 5 bases, with 11 bases between. In germline, CDR1 is MNHEY, CDR2 SMNVEV (reference sequence). This CDR3 comprises 13 residues. The CDR3 bases are TGTGCCAGCAGTTCGGGGGGCTGGACTGAAGCTTTCTTT. This gives the protein CASSSGGWTEAFF.

J is TRBJ2-1 and V is TRBV5-1; D is unclear. The V end was cut by 5 bases, the J end by 5 bases, with 5 bases between. Germline CDR1 is SGHRS and CDR2 is YFSETQ. The CDR3 length is 11 residues. The CDR3 loop is CASSYDNEQFF. CDR3 DNA sequence: TGCGCCAGCAGTTACGACAATGAGCAGTTCTTC.

This chain joins TRBV5-1 and TRBJ2-2; the match to TRBD2 covers 10 bases. Germline CDR1 reads SGHRS; CDR2 reads YFSETQ. The V gene end was trimmed by 6 bases and the J gene end by 0 bases; junction bases not matched to a gene: 8. This CDR3 has 17 amino acids. CDR3 amino acids: CASTRLAGNSNTGELFF. Written as DNA, the CDR3 is TGCGCCAGCACAAGACTAGCGGGCAATTCGAACACCGGGGAGCTGTTTTTT.

The chain uses TRBV7-6 and TRBJ2-3; D is unclear. Trimming cost V 1 base and J 4 bases, with 12 bases left between them. The CDR3 totals 15 residues. Per the germline V gene, CDR1 is SGHVS and CDR2 is FNYEAQ. DNA for the CDR3: TGTGCCAGCAGCTTAGTACCCGGGCACTCAGATACGCAGTATTTT. Its protein is CASSLVPGHSDTQYF.

CDR3 in DNA: TGCGCCAGCAGCTATACAGGGCACGACACTGAAGCTTTCTTT. Its translation is CASSYTGHDTEAFF. The chain couples TRBV5-1 to TRBJ1-1; the D gene is possibly TRBD1 (6 bases). Germline V gene data show CDR1 as SGHRS and CDR2 as YFSETQ. The germline V and J ends were trimmed by 3 bases and 3 bases, with 12 bases remaining between them. CDR3 length equals 14 residues.

The V and J genes are TRBV5-5 and TRBJ2-3; unclear D gene. The CDR3 extends over 15 amino acids. The V and J ends lost 0 bases and 0 bases respectively, with 8 bases between them. Germline-derived CDR1 and CDR2 are SGHKS and YYEKEE (reference sequence). CDR3 DNA: TGTGCCAGCAGCTTGGGACCAACCAGCACAGATACGCAGTATTTT. This gives the protein CASSLGPTSTDTQYF.

V and J are TRBV5-1 and TRBJ1-2, with TRBD1 identical over 8 bases. With V trimmed by 3 bases and J by 7 bases, 23 bases remained unmatched. CDR3 size: 19 residues. The germline V gene encodes CDR1 SGHRS and CDR2 YFSETQ. DNA for the CDR3: TGCGCCAGCAGCTCGGACCCGACAGGGGTATATTTAGGCATCACTGGCTACACCTTC. It codes for CASSSDPTGVYLGITGYTF.